A single sample is the source of the 27 T cell receptor beta chains below, sequenced in a study of blood T cells in healthy people across ages. The authors ran a second PCR of about 6 to 11 cycles using a sample-barcoded 5' primer and a J-beta primer mix. TCRdb fed the 5' RACE reads into MiXCR, producing one record per CDR3 protein. This sample yields under 2 million distinct CDR3 sequences, of which about 31% are seen a single time; about 10% belongs to the top ten. Sequencing was performed on blood. The receptors derive from a woman in her twenties or thirties in good health.

The chain joins TRBV6-2 or TRBV6-3 to TRBJ2-3, with 8 positions matching TRBD2. The CDR3 runs to 14 residues. V gave up 5 bases and J gave up 0 bases; unmatched junction bases: 1. The germline V gene has CDR1 MNHEY and CDR2 SVGEGT. The CDR3 sequence is CASSIAGSTDTQYF. CDR3 DNA sequence: TGTGCCAGCAGTATAGCGGGGAGCACAGATACGCAGTATTTT.

The V gene is TRBV3-1, the J gene TRBJ2-1; tentatively, D is TRBD2 (5 bases). Germline V CDR1 and CDR2: LGHDT, YNNKEL (reference sequence). This CDR3 spans 15 amino acids. The V end lost 2 bases, the J end lost 1 base, and 9 bases lay between the germline ends. As DNA, the CDR3 is TGTGCCAGCAGCCAATCGGGAAATTCCTACAATGAGCAGTTCTTC. It codes for CASSQSGNSYNEQFF.

This clonotype occurred many times. The chain couples TRBV6-2 or TRBV6-3 to TRBJ2-5, with a weak D call TRBD1 (7 bases). The CDR3 contains 15 residues. Trimming left V 4 bases short and J 5 bases short, with 17 bases between. Germline lookup yields CDR1 MNHEY and CDR2 SVGEGT. The CDR3 here is CASSSTGARGETQYF. In nucleotides, the CDR3 is TGTGCCAGCAGTTCCACAGGGGCGCGGGGCGAGACCCAGTACTTC.

CDR3 sequence (DNA): TGTGCCAGCAGCTTAAATGGGGGGGGCACGTTCACTGAAGCTTTCTTT. It specifies CASSLNGGGTFTEAFF. The V and J genes are TRBV13 and TRBJ1-1; D is possibly TRBD1 (6 bases). The CDR3 has 16 residues. The germline V gene has CDR1 PRHDT and CDR2 FYEKMQ (reference sequence). V lost 2 bases and J lost 4, with 17 bases in between.

The chain has TRBV12-3 or TRBV12-4 and TRBJ2-1; TRBD2 aligns across 9 bases. Trimming cost V 3 bases and J 8 bases; bases outside gene matches: 11. The CDR3 is 16 residues long. The CDR3 nucleotides are TGTGCCAGCAGTTTGGCGGGGGGGCCTAAATTCGATGAGCAGTTCTTC. This gives the protein CASSLAGGPKFDEQFF.

This clonotype showed up just a few times. J is TRBJ2-3 and V is TRBV4-1, with 7 bases aligning to TRBD2. Germline V gives CDR1 MGHRA, CDR2 YSYEKL. This CDR3 is 15 amino acids long. V dropped 4 bases and J dropped 3; count of bases not matched to a gene: 7. The CDR3 sequence is CASSPEGRDTDTQYF. CDR3 nucleotides: TGCGCCAGCAGCCCCGAGGGGAGGGATACAGATACGCAGTATTTT.

Worth noting for this clonotype: At one end the junction does not follow the germline gene, possibly because of a read error. This sequence joins TRBV9 and TRBJ2-1; D remains ambiguous. The CDR3 consists of 15 residues. Germline V gives CDR1 SGDLS, CDR2 YYNGEE. The CDR3 DNA reads as TGTGCCAGCAGCTTGGACGGTGGTACGGTTAATGGGCAGTTCTTC. Protein sequence: CASSLDGGTVNGQFF.

This clonotype appeared a few times. This chain uses TRBV30 with TRBJ1-2; 7 bases map to TRBD1. Germline trimming cut 0 bases from V and 8 bases from J; bases unmatched to any gene: 9. Per germline, CDR1 GTSNPN and CDR2 SVGIG (reference sequence). This CDR3 is 14 amino acids long. CDR3 in amino acids: CAWSVQGGAKGYTF. The CDR3 DNA sequence: TGTGCCTGGAGTGTCCAGGGGGGGGCGAAAGGCTACACCTTC. The full variable domain, rest sourced from reference TRBV30 and TRBJ1-2, is SQTIHQWPATLVQPVGSPLSLECTVEGTSNPNLYWYRQAAGRGLQLLFYSVGIGQISSEVPQNLSASRPQDRQFILSSKKLLLSDSGFYLCAWSVQGGAKGYTFGSGTRLTVV.

The chain joins TRBV24-1 to TRBJ1-4; TRBD1 aligns across 9 bases. Germline assignment: CDR1 KGHDR and CDR2 SFDVKD. This CDR3 comprises 18 residues. V was pared by 4 bases and J by 7 bases, with 15 bases of the junction left unmatched. CDR3 DNA sequence: TGTGCCACCAGTGACCCTCTCGCCTCGACAGGGGGGAGTGAAAAACTGTTTTTT. Translated: CATSDPLASTGGSEKLFF.

This clonotype was detected a few times. The chain couples TRBV30 to TRBJ2-7; 8 nucleotides line up with TRBD1. Germline CDR1 is GTSNPN and CDR2 is SVGIG (reference sequence). Trimming at V came to 5 bases and at J to 3 bases, leaving 9 bases not matched to a gene. There are 14 residues in the CDR3. In nucleotides, the CDR3 is TGTGCCTGGGCGTACGGGACAGGAGTCTACGAGCAGTACTTC. Protein sequence: CAWAYGTGVYEQYF. Using reference TRBV30 and TRBJ2-7 for the parts outside the CDR3, the full variable domain is SQTIHQWPATLVQPVGSPLSLECTVEGTSNPNLYWYRQAAGRGLQLLFYSVGIGQISSEVPQNLSASRPQDRQFILSSKKLLLSDSGFYLCAWAYGTGVYEQYFGPGTRLTVT.

The chain uses TRBV29-1 and TRBJ2-7; 9 nucleotides align to TRBD2. The end of the DNA aligns better with TRBJ2-5, so the J call may be wrong. The CDR3 length is 17 residues. CDR1 is SQVTM and CDR2 is ANQGSEA in the germline V gene. This CDR3 is CSVVSTEAGGFQETQYF. CDR3 nucleotide sequence: TGCAGCGTTGTCTCTACCGAAGCGGGAGGCTTTCAAGAGACCCAGTACTTC.

J is TRBJ1-1 and V is TRBV6-6, with D possibly being TRBD1 (6 bases). This CDR3 contains 14 residues. Germline V gene data show CDR1 as MNHNY and CDR2 as SVGAGI (reference sequence). Trimming left V 2 bases short and J 8 bases short, with 15 bases between. The CDR3 here is CASSYDAGTQEAFF. CDR3 in DNA: TGTGCCAGCAGTTACGATGCCGGGACACAAGAAGCTTTCTTT.

The V gene is TRBV2, the J gene TRBJ1-2, with TRBD1 matching 7 bases. Germline V gene data show CDR1 as SNHLY and CDR2 as FYNNEI. The CDR3 is made up of 14 amino acids. With 2 bases clipped from V and 8 bases from J, the junction kept 8 bases outside the gene matches. The CDR3 region is CASSESLQGWGYTF. In DNA form, the CDR3 reads TGTGCCAGCAGTGAATCTCTACAGGGGTGGGGCTACACCTTC. Full variable domain (remainder filled in from reference TRBV2 and TRBJ1-2): EPEVTQTPSHQVTQMGQEVILRCVPISNHLYFYWYRQILGQKVEFLVSFYNNEISEKSEIFDDQFSVERPDGSNFTLKIRSTKLEDSAMYFCASSESLQGWGYTFGSGTRLTVV.

V gene TRBV7-9 combines with J gene TRBJ2-1, with 7 bases that match TRBD1. Germline V gene data show CDR1 as SEHNR and CDR2 as FQNEAQ (reference sequence). V shed 8 bases, J shed 10 bases, and the junction held 11 bases outside the gene matches. The CDR3 has 13 amino acids. CDR3 coding DNA: TGTGCCAGCGTTATAGGGGGCGGCCGAGAGCAGTTCTTC. Its translation is CASVIGGGREQFF.

This sequence joins TRBV20-1 and TRBJ2-1; TRBD2 matches 10 bases. The V gene end was trimmed by 8 bases and the J gene end by 3 bases; junction bases not matched to a gene: 4. Germline CDR1 is DFQATT and CDR2 is SNEGSKA (reference sequence). There are 13 residues in the CDR3. CDR3 residues: CSHLAGDYNEQFF. CDR3 bases: TGCAGTCATCTAGCGGGGGACTACAATGAGCAGTTCTTC.

This clonotype was counted many times. The V call is TRBV12-3 or TRBV12-4, the J call TRBJ2-5; TRBD2 aligns across 9 bases. V was pared by 3 bases and J by 1 base, with 6 bases of the junction left unmatched. CDR3 size: 16 residues. CDR3 sequence (DNA): TGTGCCAGCAGTTTTCAGAGACTAGCGGCCCAAGAGACCCAGTACTTC. Translated: CASSFQRLAAQETQYF.

The chain uses TRBV6-1 and TRBJ2-1; 8 bases are shared with TRBD1. The CDR3 has 17 residues. V was clipped by 5 bases and J by 7 bases; unmatched bases: 16. Germline lookup yields CDR1 MNHNS and CDR2 SASEGT. The CDR3 DNA follows: TGTGCCAGCAGTCCCGGGACAGGAAGTTTCGTGGGGAATGAGCAGTTCTTC. It translates to CASSPGTGSFVGNEQFF.

This chain links TRBV10-3 with TRBJ1-2; D is unclear. This CDR3 has 13 residues. V lost 2 bases and J 7 bases, leaving 11 bases between the germline ends. Germline V gene lookup returns CDR1 ENHRY and CDR2 SYGVKD. The CDR3 DNA reads TGTGCCATCAGTGAGGGGCTGCTCTGTGGCTACACCTTC. Translation: CAISEGLLCGYTF.

Remarks on this clonotype: One end of the junction fails to match germline, which may point to a read error. The genes are TRBV20-1 and TRBJ1-5; perhaps TRBD1 as D (5 bases). CDR3 length: 13 residues. Germline V gene data show CDR1 as DFQATT and CDR2 as SNEGSKA (reference sequence). The CDR3 DNA is TGCAGTGCTATCAGGGATTTCAATCACCCCCAGCATTTT. Its translation: CSAIRDFNHPQHF.

The V call is TRBV2, the J call TRBJ2-3; tentative D call: TRBD2 (5 bases). Germline-derived CDR1 and CDR2 are SNHLY and FYNNEI. The CDR3 contains 14 residues. Trimming removed 7 bases at V and 0 bases at J, with 11 bases between. The CDR3 here is CASIKRTSTDTQYF. The DNA of the CDR3 is TGTGCCAGCATCAAAAGGACTAGCACAGATACGCAGTATTTT.

The V and J genes are TRBV20-1 and TRBJ2-1; D is unresolved. The CDR3 contains 12 residues. Germline V gene sequence: CDR1 DFQATT, CDR2 SNEGSKA (reference sequence). Between the trimmed V and J ends, which lost 3 bases and 8 bases, there was a span of 11 bases. The CDR3 DNA is TGCAGTGCTAGCCTACAGTACGATGAGCAGTTCTTC. Its protein is CSASLQYDEQFF.

V is TRBV24-1 and J is TRBJ2-5; 9 bases match TRBD2. Trimming cost V 6 bases and J 1 base; bases outside gene matches: 11. Germline CDR1 reads KGHDR; CDR2 reads SFDVKD. The CDR3 consists of 17 residues. CDR3 nucleotides: TGTGCCACCAGTCCCGCTAGCGGGGCCCCAGGCCAAGAGACCCAGTACTTC. This sequence encodes CATSPASGAPGQETQYF.

V and J are TRBV20-1 and TRBJ2-3, with 11 bases identical to TRBD2. Germline V gene sequence: CDR1 DFQATT, CDR2 SNEGSKA (reference sequence). This CDR3 comprises 17 residues. V shed 4 bases, J shed 6 bases, and the junction held 15 bases outside the gene matches. The CDR3 loop is CSATTSGEFTRVDTQYF. Written as DNA, the CDR3 is TGCAGTGCTACGACTAGCGGGGAATTCACACGGGTGGATACGCAGTATTTT.

This clonotype showed up just a few times. The V call is TRBV20-1, the J call TRBJ2-1; 10 bases fit TRBD2. The CDR3 contains 17 residues. With 0 bases clipped from V and 1 base from J, the junction kept 6 bases outside the gene matches. Germline-derived CDR1 and CDR2 are DFQATT and SNEGSKA (reference sequence). The CDR3, as DNA: TGCAGTGCTAGAGATGTCGCTAGCGGGAGTTCCTACAATGAGCAGTTCTTC. The encoded protein is CSARDVASGSSYNEQFF.

The J gene is TRBJ2-3, the V gene TRBV29-1; 10 bases line up with TRBD2. Losses at the gene ends were 6 bases for V and 2 bases for J; bases not matched to a gene: 8. Germline lookup yields CDR1 SQVTM and CDR2 ANQGSEA. The CDR3 totals 15 residues. The CDR3 bases are TGCAGCGTGGGGGGGGGACTAGCGCCCACAGATACGCAGTATTTT. It encodes CSVGGGLAPTDTQYF.

The chain employs TRBV2 and TRBJ2-3; 8 nucleotides align to TRBD2. Trimming cost V 7 bases and J 2 bases; bases outside gene matches: 5. The CDR3 spans 14 residues. The germline CDR1 and CDR2 sequences are SNHLY and FYNNEI. The CDR3 region is CASKLAGNTDTQYF. DNA of the CDR3: TGTGCCAGCAAGTTAGCGGGGAACACAGATACGCAGTATTTT.

The V call is TRBV20-1, the J call TRBJ2-6; maybe TRBD2 (7 bases). The V end lost 5 bases, the J end lost 2 bases, and 13 bases lay between the germline ends. The CDR3 sequence is 15 residues long. Per germline, CDR1 DFQATT and CDR2 SNEGSKA (reference sequence). The CDR3, as DNA: TGCAGTGCTTCCCCGGGGGGCGCTGGGGCCAACGTCCTGACTTTC. Protein sequence: CSASPGGAGANVLTF.